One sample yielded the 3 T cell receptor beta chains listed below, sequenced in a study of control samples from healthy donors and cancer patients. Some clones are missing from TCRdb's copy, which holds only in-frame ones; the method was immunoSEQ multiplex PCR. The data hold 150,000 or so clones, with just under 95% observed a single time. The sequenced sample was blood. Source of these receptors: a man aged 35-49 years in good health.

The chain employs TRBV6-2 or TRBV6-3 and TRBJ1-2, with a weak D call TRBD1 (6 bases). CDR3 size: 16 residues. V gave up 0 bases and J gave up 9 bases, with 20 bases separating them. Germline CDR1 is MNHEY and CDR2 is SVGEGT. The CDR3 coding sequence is TGTGCCAGCAGTTACTCGTTAAGGTCGGGGGCCTCGCGCTACACCTTC. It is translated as CASSYSLRSGASRYTF.

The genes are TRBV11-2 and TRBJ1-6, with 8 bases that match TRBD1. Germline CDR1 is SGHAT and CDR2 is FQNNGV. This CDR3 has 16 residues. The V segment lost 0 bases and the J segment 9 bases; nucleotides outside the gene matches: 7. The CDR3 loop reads CASSLDRTGPSSPLHF. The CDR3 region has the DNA TGTGCCAGCAGCTTAGATCGGACAGGGCCCAGTTCACCCCTCCACTTT.

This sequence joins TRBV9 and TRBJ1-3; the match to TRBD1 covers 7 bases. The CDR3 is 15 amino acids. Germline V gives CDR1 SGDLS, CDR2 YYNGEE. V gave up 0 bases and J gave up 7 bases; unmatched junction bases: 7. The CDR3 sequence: CASSVDDRVLNTIYF. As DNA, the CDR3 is TGTGCCAGCAGCGTAGACGACAGGGTCCTCAACACCATATATTTT.